This T cell receptor beta chain was captured by sequencing in a study of cytomegalovirus exposure and HLA in healthy donors. The CDR3 runs 14 residues. Per the germline V gene, CDR1 is MDHEN and CDR2 is SYDVKM. With 2 bases removed from V and 9 bases from J, the gap between germline ends came to 14 bases. Turning to this clone: The antigen is undetermined.

PCR involved 60 Vbeta and 13 Jbeta primers. TCRdb's table, derived via immunoSEQ multiplex PCR, lists solely in-frame clones and lacks some. The sample records approximately 100,000 clones, 85% being singletons. Whole-study findings and limits: Reports credit the classifier with highly specific, highly sensitive diagnosis of cytomegalovirus status. A likely sequencing artifact accounted for one observed cluster of highly shared sequence variants.

Material for sequencing was PBMCs. The rearrangement uses TRBV28 and TRBJ1-5; D call uncertain. This TCR derives from a man between 25 and 39 years old in good health and CMV-seronegative. The CDR3 coding sequence is TGTGCCAGCAGTTTAACCTACTTGACTGGGCCCCAGCATTTT. Amino acid sequence: CASSLTYLTGPQHF.